This T cell receptor beta chain was found in a study of blood T cell repertoires in COVID-19. Overall study context: Samples of COVID-19 (acute and convalescent) were obtained from the United States, Italy and Spain.

Remarks on this clone: This specimen includes other DNA sequences encoding the same CDR3.

Looked up from germline, CDR1 is SGHTA and CDR2 is FQGTGA. Losses at the gene ends were 0 bases for V and 5 bases for J; bases not matched to a gene: 3. The CDR3 consists of 14 residues. Cohorts were assigned according to the clinical history that participants reported. As processed by the authors: Estimation of nucleated cell counts relied on the amplification of reference gene primers. The protocol was immunoSEQ multiplex PCR, while the TCRdb copy is restricted to in-frame clones and leaves out a portion. The V and J calls and clone size come from that table; D and trimming were worked out from the DNA. The repertoire holds a few hundred thousand clones, with roughly 85% as singletons.

The chain couples TRBV7-3 to TRBJ1-1; 7 nucleotides line up with TRBD1. The TCR was taken from a woman in her thirties or forties who had recovered from COVID-19. Source material: PBMCs or T cells enriched from blood (not recorded which). This CDR3 reads CASSLTPGGTEAFF. In DNA form, the CDR3 reads TGTGCCAGCAGCTTAACTCCAGGGGGAACTGAAGCTTTCTTT. Drawing the rest from reference TRBV7-3 and TRBJ1-1, the complete variable domain is GAGVSQTPSNKVTEKGKYVELRCDPISGHTALYWYRQSLGQGPEFLIYFQGTGAADDSGLPNDRFFAVRPEGSVSTLKIQRTERGDSAVYLCASSLTPGGTEAFFGQGTRLTVV.